These T cell receptor beta chains were read from a single sample in a study of siplizumab effects on memory and regulatory T cells. The repertoire was sequenced with immunoSEQ multiplex PCR; TCRdb's copy has only in-frame clones and lacks some. The table records about 68,000 clones, 93% of them present only once. Source material: CD8+ T cells sorted from blood. Receptors were obtained from a human donor in good health. Each CDR3 is given with its conserved first and last residue. The D gene is left open where the match is weak. Size is omitted from some rows. Given values are once, few, many or a class for expanded clones.

V gene: TRBV4-1
J gene: TRBJ1-2
D gene: -
clone size: -
CDR3 DNA: TGCGCCAGCAGCCGACTGGCCGGGGATGTCTATGGCTACACCTTC
CDR3 protein: CASSRLAGDVYGYTF

V gene: TRBV4-2
J gene: TRBJ2-7
D gene: -
clone size: -
CDR3 DNA: TGTGCCAGCAGCCAGTCAGGGAGAGGGACCTACGAGCAGTACTTC
CDR3 protein: CASSQSGRGTYEQYF

V gene: TRBV6-1
J gene: TRBJ1-2
D gene: TRBD1
clone size: -
CDR3 DNA: TGTGCCAGCAGTGAGAGGGACAGCCTTCTTATTTATGGCTACACCTTC
CDR3 protein: CASSERDSLLIYGYTF

V gene: TRBV11-2
J gene: TRBJ2-3
D gene: -
clone size: -
CDR3 DNA: TGTGCCAGCAGCTTAGGTAATAAGGGGCAGTATTTT
CDR3 protein: CASSLGNKGQYF

V gene: TRBV13
J gene: TRBJ2-1
D gene: TRBD2
clone size: -
CDR3 DNA: TGTGCCAGCAGCTTAGACGGGGACTACCTGAATGAGCAGTTCTTC
CDR3 protein: CASSLDGDYLNEQFF

V gene: TRBV28
J gene: TRBJ1-4
D gene: -
clone size: -
CDR3 DNA: TGTGCCAGCAGCATCGGACAGCAAAATGAAAAACTGTTTTTT
CDR3 protein: CASSIGQQNEKLFF

V gene: TRBV7-3
J gene: TRBJ2-1
D gene: -
clone size: -
CDR3 DNA: TGTGCCAGCAGCCATCCTAACAATGAGCAGTTCTTC
CDR3 protein: CASSHPNNEQFF

V gene: TRBV27
J gene: TRBJ2-1
D gene: -
clone size: once
CDR3 DNA: TGTGCCAGCAGTTTTCCTCATAGCGAGCAGTTCTTC
CDR3 protein: CASSFPHSEQFF

V gene: TRBV7-2
J gene: TRBJ1-2
D gene: -
clone size: -
CDR3 DNA: TGTGCCAGCAGCTTAGTCGAAGCAGGGCCCTATGGCTACACCTTC
CDR3 protein: CASSLVEAGPYGYTF

V gene: TRBV6-5
J gene: TRBJ1-5
D gene: -
clone size: -
CDR3 DNA: TGTGCCAGCAGTTACAGCTATAGCAATCAGCCCCAGCATTTT
CDR3 protein: CASSYSYSNQPQHF

V gene: TRBV7-9
J gene: TRBJ1-6
D gene: -
clone size: -
CDR3 DNA: TGTGCCAGCTCCTCAGATGACTCCTATAATTCACCCCTCCACTTT
CDR3 protein: CASSSDDSYNSPLHF

V gene: TRBV6-5
J gene: TRBJ1-3
D gene: -
clone size: -
CDR3 DNA: TGTGCCAGCAGCCCGGACGCCAGCTCTGGAAACACCATATATTTT
CDR3 protein: CASSPDASSGNTIYF

V gene: TRBV4-1
J gene: TRBJ2-2
D gene: -
clone size: once
CDR3 DNA: TGCGCCAGCCTAACGAACACCGGGGAGCTGTTTTTT
CDR3 protein: CASLTNTGELFF

V gene: TRBV9
J gene: TRBJ1-1
D gene: -
clone size: -
CDR3 DNA: TGTGCCAGCAGCGGACATACGACTGAAGCTTTCTTT
CDR3 protein: CASSGHTTEAFF

V gene: TRBV5-1
J gene: TRBJ2-3
D gene: -
clone size: -
CDR3 DNA: TGCGCCAGCGAAGGCAGAGATACGCAGTATTTT
CDR3 protein: CASEGRDTQYF

V gene: TRBV19
J gene: TRBJ2-3
D gene: -
clone size: -
CDR3 DNA: TGTGCCAGTAGTGGATCACGGGGCACAGATACGCAGTATTTT
CDR3 protein: CASSGSRGTDTQYF

V gene: TRBV6-4
J gene: TRBJ2-7
D gene: -
clone size: -
CDR3 DNA: TGTGCCAGCAGCTTAGACAGGCCTCCCCTCTCCTACGAGCAGTACTTC
CDR3 protein: CASSLDRPPLSYEQYF